The clone carrying this T cell receptor beta chain was counted a few times. MiXCR, run by TCRdb on the RT-PCR reads, gives a single entry per CDR3 protein. In the table there are under 200,000 distinct CDR3 sequences, 11% of which are singletons. Germline V gene lookup returns CDR1 MNHEY and CDR2 SVGEGT. There are 12 residues in the CDR3. The V end was cut by 4 bases, the J end by 4 bases, with 5 bases between. The data were obtained in a study of response to subunit inactivated influenza vaccine. The TCR sequence derives from a middle-aged man who received an inactivated influenza vaccine. The sample consisted of non-naive T cells sorted from PBMCs, taken 40 to 50 days after vaccination. The V call is TRBV6-2 or TRBV6-3, the J call TRBJ2-1; no firm D call. The chain's CDR3 is CASSSEYNEQFF. The CDR3 coding sequence is TGTGCCAGCAGTTCCGAGTACAATGAGCAGTTCTTC.